The 7 T cell receptor beta chains in this list originate from one sample, sequenced in a study of blood T cell repertoires in COVID-19. TCRdb's copy holds only in-frame clones and misses some; the assay was immunoSEQ multiplex PCR. The data contain about 300,000 clones, 90% of them singletons. Sequencing used peripheral blood. These receptors all come from a woman in her thirties with COVID-19, enrolled during active disease.

The genes are TRBV5-1 and TRBJ2-2; TRBD1 might be the D (5 bases). Deletions cut 0 bases from V and 5 bases from J, with 8 bases between. Germline V gives CDR1 SGHRS, CDR2 YFSETQ. The CDR3 has 14 amino acids. DNA of the CDR3: TGCGCCAGCAGCTTGGAGGGGCGGACCGGGGAGCTGTTTTTT. It specifies CASSLEGRTGELFF.

The V call is TRBV5-1, the J call TRBJ2-3, with D possibly being TRBD1 (5 bases). The CDR3 sequence is 14 residues long. Per the germline V gene, CDR1 is SGHRS and CDR2 is YFSETQ. Trimming shortened V by 4 bases and J by 2 bases, and 11 bases separated the two germline ends. The CDR3 DNA sequence: TGCGCCAGCAGCGCTCCAGGGATCACAGATACGCAGTATTTT. It yields the protein CASSAPGITDTQYF.

J is TRBJ1-1 and V is TRBV5-4; 9 nucleotides agree with TRBD1. V shed 1 base and J 5 bases; nucleotides not matched to a gene: 6. CDR1 and CDR2 (germline): SGHNT, YYREEE (reference sequence). The CDR3 runs 15 residues. The CDR3 DNA sequence: TGTGCCAGCAGCTTGCCAAGGACAGGGGAAACTGAAGCTTTCTTT. Its translation: CASSLPRTGETEAFF.

The rearrangement joins TRBV6-5 to TRBJ1-2, with 7 positions matching TRBD1. Germline CDR1 is MNHEY and CDR2 is SVGAGI. The CDR3 covers 13 residues. With 9 bases clipped from V and 7 bases from J, the junction kept 11 bases outside the gene matches. DNA for the CDR3: TGTGCCAGTCTTGACAGGGATCTGAGTGGCTACACCTTC. Translation gives CASLDRDLSGYTF.

The V and J genes are TRBV7-2 and TRBJ2-2, with D possibly being TRBD1 (6 bases). The V and J ends lost 1 base and 7 bases respectively, with 10 bases between them. The length of the CDR3 is 14 residues. Germline V gene sequence: CDR1 SGHTA, CDR2 FQGNSA. The CDR3 nucleotides read TGTGCCAGCAGCTTAGGTCTAGGGGGCGGGGAGCTGTTTTTT. Amino acid sequence: CASSLGLGGGELFF.

The genes are TRBV7-9 and TRBJ2-4, with a weak D call TRBD2 (5 bases). V shed 4 bases and J shed 4 bases, with 14 bases lying between them. There are 15 residues in the CDR3. Germline V gene sequence: CDR1 SEHNR, CDR2 FQNEAQ (reference sequence). The CDR3 sequence: CASSSIRTPKNIQYF. CDR3 bases: TGTGCCAGCAGCTCTATCCGGACTCCTAAAAACATTCAGTACTTC.

The rearrangement joins TRBV5-1 to TRBJ1-1; D not certain. The CDR3 has 15 amino acids. The V gene lost 0 bases and the J gene lost 0 bases, with 9 bases spanning the gap. CDR1 and CDR2 from the germline V gene are SGHRS and YFSETQ. CDR3 bases: TGCGCCAGCAGCTTGGAACAGAACATGAACACTGAAGCTTTCTTT. It codes for CASSLEQNMNTEAFF.